Shown below are 8 T cell receptor beta chains from a single sample sequenced in a study of control samples from healthy donors and cancer patients. Libraries were prepared by immunoSEQ multiplex PCR; TCRdb keeps only in-frame clonotypes and omits some of them. The sample yields about 28,000 clones, around 79% seen once. The sample consisted of PBMCs. The receptors stem from a man aged 55 to 69 with head and neck cancer.

This chain joins TRBV19 and TRBJ2-2; 7 nucleotides match TRBD2. Unmatched junction bases numbered 7, after V lost 3 bases and J lost 6 bases. Looked up from germline, CDR1 is LNHDA and CDR2 is SQIVND (reference sequence). This CDR3 contains 15 residues. The CDR3 sequence is CASSMSGGFAGELFF. DNA of the CDR3: TGTGCCAGTAGTATGTCGGGAGGTTTCGCCGGGGAGCTGTTTTTT.

The sample holds a few counts of this clone. This chain joins TRBV7-3 and TRBJ2-3; D call uncertain. The germline V gene encodes CDR1 SGHTA and CDR2 FQGTGA. This CDR3 has 16 residues. V was clipped by 2 bases and J by 0 bases, with 12 bases between them. CDR3 nucleotide sequence: TGTGCCAGCAGCTTATGGTCGGTTTCTAGCACAGATACGCAGTATTTT. Encoded protein: CASSLWSVSSTDTQYF.

The genes are TRBV29-1 and TRBJ1-5; 10 bases line up with TRBD1. This CDR3 region has 13 residues. The germline V gene encodes CDR1 SQVTM and CDR2 ANQGSEA. V trimming: 4 bases; J trimming: 4 bases; junction bases outside the gene matches: 1. In DNA, the CDR3 is TGCAGCGTTGGACAGGGGGCAAATCAGCCCCAGCATTTT. Translating gives CSVGQGANQPQHF.

This rearrangement joins TRBV28 to TRBJ1-4; 9 bases align to TRBD1. V was clipped by 6 bases and J by 4 bases; unmatched bases: 15. This CDR3 has 18 amino acids. Germline V gene lookup returns CDR1 MDHEN and CDR2 SYDVKM. The CDR3 here is CASRVPEGQGRINEKLFF. CDR3 coding DNA: TGTGCCAGCAGAGTACCAGAGGGACAGGGACGAATTAATGAAAAACTGTTTTTT.

This clone turned up a few times. The chain has TRBV2 and TRBJ2-7; D is unclear. CDR1 and CDR2 (germline): SNHLY, FYNNEI. Trimming stripped 6 bases from V and 0 bases from J, with 15 bases between. The CDR3 extends over 15 amino acids. Written as DNA, the CDR3 is TGTGCCAGCAGGGCGACGAGGCGGTTCTCCTACGAGCAGTACTTC. Translated: CASRATRRFSYEQYF.

The CDR3 loop is CASSIFAGQETQYF. Written as DNA, the CDR3 is TGTGCCAGTAGTATTTTTGCGGGCCAAGAGACCCAGTACTTC. This chain links TRBV19 with TRBJ2-5; perhaps TRBD2 as D (5 bases). With 3 bases removed from V and 1 base from J, the gap between germline ends came to 9 bases. The CDR3 has 14 residues. Per the germline V gene, CDR1 is LNHDA and CDR2 is SQIVND (reference sequence).

This rearrangement joins TRBV19 to TRBJ1-3; D call uncertain. CDR3 size: 16 residues. Germline CDR1 reads LNHDA; CDR2 reads SQIVND (reference sequence). V lost 4 bases and J 0 bases, leaving 13 bases between the germline ends. The DNA for the CDR3 is TGTGCCAGTAGTACGAAAGACTTGAGCTCTGGAAACACCATATATTTT. The encoded protein is CASSTKDLSSGNTIYF.

The chain links TRBV15 to TRBJ2-3; D gene ambiguous. V was clipped by 5 bases and J by 0 bases, with 3 bases between them. CDR3 length: 12 residues. The germline V gene has CDR1 LNHNV and CDR2 YYDKDF (reference sequence). Here the CDR3 DNA reads TGTGCCACCAGCGGTAGCACAGATACGCAGTATTTT. Translated, it gives CATSGSTDTQYF.